This T cell receptor beta chain was profiled in a study of blood T cell repertoires in COVID-19. Study context: Sources were T cells, B-cell-depleted T cells, or PBMCs; the material itself was cDNA or gDNA.

The CDR3 is made up of 15 amino acids. The V segment lost 5 bases and the J segment 5 bases; nucleotides outside the gene matches: 11. Germline-derived CDR1 and CDR2 are SGHAT and FQNNGV. Authors' processing steps: Estimation of nucleated cell counts relied on the amplification of reference gene primers. Method: immunoSEQ multiplex PCR; TCRdb's copy keeps in-frame clones and lacks some. V and J calls and clone size are copied from that table; D and trimming were computed from the DNA. In the table there are 80,000 to 100,000 clones, less than 85% of which are singletons. Material for sequencing was peripheral blood. The receptor's source is a man aged 50 or older who had recovered from COVID-19. The chain joins TRBV11-2 to TRBJ2-5; 7 bases match TRBD2. The CDR3 loop reads CASSPRRGRGETQYF. In DNA form, the CDR3 reads TGTGCCAGCAGCCCCCGACGAGGGCGGGGGGAGACCCAGTACTTC.